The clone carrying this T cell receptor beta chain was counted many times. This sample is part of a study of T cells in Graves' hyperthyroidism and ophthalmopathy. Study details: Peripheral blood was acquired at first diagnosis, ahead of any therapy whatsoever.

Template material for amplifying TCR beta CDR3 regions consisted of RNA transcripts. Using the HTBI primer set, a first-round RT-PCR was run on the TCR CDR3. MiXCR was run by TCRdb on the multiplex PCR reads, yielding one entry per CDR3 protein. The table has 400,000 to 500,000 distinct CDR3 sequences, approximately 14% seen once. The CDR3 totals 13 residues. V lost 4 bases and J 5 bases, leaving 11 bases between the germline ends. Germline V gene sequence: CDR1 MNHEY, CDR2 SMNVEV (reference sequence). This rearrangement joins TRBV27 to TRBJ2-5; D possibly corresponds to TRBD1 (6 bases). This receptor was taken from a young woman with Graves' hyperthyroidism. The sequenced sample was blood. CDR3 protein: CASSSQGRETQYF. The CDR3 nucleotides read TGTGCCAGCAGTTCACAGGGTCGGGAGACCCAGTACTTC.